This TCR beta chain is drawn from a study of beta chain features in type 1 diabetes (dated by TCRdb to the late 2010s). In the study overall: No differences in mean age, gender distribution, total cell number or subset yield were found between patients and healthy donors. A total of roughly 100 million sorted cells were examined across all samples, and the number of cells per subset was strongly correlated with RNA yield. Regulatory and stem cell-like memory subsets were obtained from only 8 patients and about 8 healthy donors, while naive and central memory subsets were obtained from all 28 donors. In the study, TCRB repertoires of sorted circulating CD4+ T cell subsets from recently diagnosed type 1 diabetes patients were compared with those of matched healthy donors.

From each donor, a single peripheral blood sample of 90 to 150 mL on average was drawn into heparinised tubes. A BD FACSAria II and a panel including CD45RO, CCR7, CD25, CD127, CD95 and CD27 were used to sort naive, central memory, regulatory and stem cell-like memory CD4+ T cells. Purity was above 95% for every sorted population. PBMCs were isolated right away by Lymphoprep density gradient centrifugation and were stained directly, without culture. So that batch effects would be minimized, each experiment stained and sorted samples in pairs, pairing one healthy donor with one patient. The full study reports these points: Naive, central memory and regulatory TCRB repertoires appeared more similar among patients than among healthy donors. At VDJ recombination sites, patients with type 1 diabetes made fewer insertions and deleted more nucleotides, a pattern implying thymic rearrangement abnormalities. Only small numbers of individuals were included in the HLA sub-analyses, which left unresolved whether HLA type had any influence on TCRB rearrangement. Because cDNA was sequenced instead of genomic DNA, highly expressing activated cells could be over-represented, though the groups showed no difference in activation or CD3 levels. In all four CD4+ subsets, TCRB CDR3 length was moderately but significantly shorter in type 1 diabetes patients. Shorter templates might be favored by PCR, yet because patient and control samples were amplified and corrected together, any such skew would affect both groups equally.

Remarks on this clone: Which antigen it targets is not known. No much larger clone is present one base from it, and per-base qualities are unavailable.

The CDR3 runs 14 amino acids, cysteine and phenylalanine included. Only CDR3 DNA remains: 42 bases, in frame from the first base. The V and J ends are trimmed by 3 bases and 2 bases, leaving 8 bases between them. From a lookup of the germline V gene, CDR1 and CDR2 are ENHRY and SYGVKD. The entire isolated RNA was reverse transcribed using the High Capacity cDNA Reverse Transcription Kit, and thus expressed TCRB transcripts were sequenced. Naive, central memory and regulatory T cell samples underwent deep immunoSEQ sequencing, averaging roughly 3.4 million total reads per sample. Sorted cells were lysed in RLT buffer and RNA was extracted with DNase-treated RNeasy Micro or Mini kits, depending on cell number. To prevent cross-contamination, each cell subset was processed individually, whereas patient and healthy donor samples were processed jointly. TCRB sequences were amplified from cDNA with the immunoSEQ multiplex PCR, producing 87-bp fragments spanning the CDR3 region. Sequencing of the amplicons was done on the Illumina HiSeq platform. On the study's bioinformatics: PCR bias was corrected computationally using synthetic template baselines, and reads within Hamming distance 2 were collapsed, with unmergeable singletons discarded. Reads were aligned against IMGT to assign V, D and J genes, CDR3 length and insertions or deletions at six rearrangement sites. Within each subset, clonotype counts were normalized to sorted cell number, after which true diversity and Gini coefficients were computed with the tcR R package. The overlap coefficient, calculated on TCRB nucleotide sequences, was used to measure repertoire sharing. As a proxy for the pre-selection repertoire, out-of-frame TCRB sequences from naive cells were analyzed. Imported from immuneACCESS, the table was reduced by TCRdb to in-frame sequences with V and J called. These copies leave out some clones; in studies compared against another copy, an unresolved V gene accounts for under half, and the cause of the remainder is not known. V and J calls and clone size follow that table, whereas D and trimming were derived from the DNA. In all, the sample holds 200,000 to 250,000 clones, and 9% to 10% of those were seen once. The top ten constitute under 0.045% of the sample.

This receptor was obtained from a young woman in good health. The chain couples TRBV10-3 to TRBJ1-3; TRBD1 is perhaps the D gene, given 6 matching bases. The sample was naive CD4+ T cells from blood. According to the study, the label for this sample's cell subset or site signals: true naive CD4+ T cells. Here the CDR3 is given as CAISDAGAGNTIYF. The DNA is as follows: TGTGCCATCAGTGATGCAGGGGCTGGAAACACCATATATTTT.